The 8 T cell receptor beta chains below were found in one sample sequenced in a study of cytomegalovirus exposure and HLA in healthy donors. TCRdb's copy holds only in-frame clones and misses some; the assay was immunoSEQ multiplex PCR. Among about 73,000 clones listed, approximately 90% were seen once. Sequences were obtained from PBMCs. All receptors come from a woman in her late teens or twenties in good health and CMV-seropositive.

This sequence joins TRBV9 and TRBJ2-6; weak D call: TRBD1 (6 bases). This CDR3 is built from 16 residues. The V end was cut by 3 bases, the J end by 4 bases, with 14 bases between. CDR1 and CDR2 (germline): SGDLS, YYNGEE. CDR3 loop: CASSGIRTVGANVLTF. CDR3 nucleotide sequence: TGTGCCAGCAGCGGAATCCGGACAGTGGGGGCCAACGTCCTGACTTTC.

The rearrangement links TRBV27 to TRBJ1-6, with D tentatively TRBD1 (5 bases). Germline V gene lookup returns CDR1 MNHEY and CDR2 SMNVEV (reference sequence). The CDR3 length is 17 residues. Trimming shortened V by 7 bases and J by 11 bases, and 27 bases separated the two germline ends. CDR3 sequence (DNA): TGTGCCAGCATACGGAAGTTAGCTTTCAGGGTAGTAGCACCCCTCCACTTT. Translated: CASIRKLAFRVVAPLHF.

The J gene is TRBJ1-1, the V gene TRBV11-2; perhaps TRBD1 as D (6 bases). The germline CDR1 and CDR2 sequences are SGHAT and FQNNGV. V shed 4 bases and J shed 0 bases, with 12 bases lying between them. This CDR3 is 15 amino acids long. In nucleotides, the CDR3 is TGTGCCAGCAGCTCCTCGTCAGGGGTGAACACTGAAGCTTTCTTT. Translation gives CASSSSSGVNTEAFF.

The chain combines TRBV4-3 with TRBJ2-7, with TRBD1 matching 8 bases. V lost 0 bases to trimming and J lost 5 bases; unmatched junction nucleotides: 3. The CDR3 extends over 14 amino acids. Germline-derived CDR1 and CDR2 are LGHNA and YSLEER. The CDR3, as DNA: TGCGCCAGCAGCCAAGACAGGGGGCGGGACGAGCAGTACTTC. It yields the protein CASSQDRGRDEQYF.

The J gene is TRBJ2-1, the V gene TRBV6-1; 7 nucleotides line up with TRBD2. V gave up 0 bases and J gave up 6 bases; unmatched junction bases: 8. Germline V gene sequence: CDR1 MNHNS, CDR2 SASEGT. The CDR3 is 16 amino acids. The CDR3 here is CASSEALAEGINEQFF. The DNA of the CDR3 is TGTGCCAGCAGTGAAGCGCTAGCGGAGGGTATCAATGAGCAGTTCTTC.

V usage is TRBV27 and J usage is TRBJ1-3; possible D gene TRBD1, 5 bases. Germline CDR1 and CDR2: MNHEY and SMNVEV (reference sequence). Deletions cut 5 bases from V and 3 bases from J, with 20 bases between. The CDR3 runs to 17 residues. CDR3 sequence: CASSPSGRVLSGNTIYF. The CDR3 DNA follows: TGTGCCAGCAGTCCCTCTGGCAGGGTACTAAGTGGAAACACCATATATTTT.

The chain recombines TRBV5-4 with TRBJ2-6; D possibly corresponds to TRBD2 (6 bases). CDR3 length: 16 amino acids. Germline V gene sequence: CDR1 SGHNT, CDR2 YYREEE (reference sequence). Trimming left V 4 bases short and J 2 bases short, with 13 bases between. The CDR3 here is CASSNRDLPGANVLTF. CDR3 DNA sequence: TGTGCCAGCAGCAACCGGGACTTGCCTGGGGCCAACGTCCTGACTTTC.

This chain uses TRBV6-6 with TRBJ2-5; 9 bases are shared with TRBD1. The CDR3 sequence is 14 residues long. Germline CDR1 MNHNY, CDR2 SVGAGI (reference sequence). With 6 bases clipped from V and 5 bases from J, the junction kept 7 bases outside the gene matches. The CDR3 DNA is TGTGCCAGCAGCTGGGACAGGGTAGGGGAGACCCAGTACTTC. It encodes CASSWDRVGETQYF.